This T cell receptor beta chain appears in the sequencing data of a study of brain metastases from non-small cell lung cancer. This clone was picked up a small number of times. V was trimmed by 0 bases and J by 6 bases, leaving 9 bases between them. This CDR3 region has 13 residues. The germline V gene has CDR1 MNHEY and CDR2 SVGEGT. TCRdb keeps only in-frame clones here, not all; method: immunoSEQ multiplex PCR. The sample holds over 3,500 clones; nearly 90% are singletons and the top ten take about 3.3%. The source material was primary lung tumor tissue. The V gene is TRBV6-2 or TRBV6-3, the J gene TRBJ2-7; no firm D call. This TCR derives from a donor at least 40 years old with non-small cell lung cancer. CDR3 DNA sequence: TGTGCCAGCAGTTACTCGGCTAGAGGCGAGCAGTACTTC. Protein: CASSYSARGEQYF.